This T cell receptor beta chain originates from a study of T cells in Graves' hyperthyroidism and ophthalmopathy. Germline-derived CDR1 and CDR2 are ENHRY and SYGVKD. V lost 8 bases to trimming and J lost 5 bases; unmatched junction nucleotides: 1. The CDR3 is 12 residues long. This clonotype was seen repeatedly, ten times or more. From RNA transcripts, TCR beta CDR3 regions were amplified. HTBI primers were the set used in a first-round RT-PCR of the TCR CDR3. TCRdb ran MiXCR on the multiplex PCR reads and lists one entry per CDR3 protein. Of nearly 250,000 distinct CDR3 sequences listed, approximately 25% are singletons.

J is TRBJ1-1 and V is TRBV10-3, with 11 bases identical to TRBD1. The sequenced sample consisted of blood. The TCR sequence derives from a woman in her forties with Graves' ophthalmopathy. CDR3 region: CAIRDRGTEAFF. The CDR3 DNA is TGTGCCATCCGGGACAGGGGGACTGAAGCTTTCTTT.